Presented here are 18 T cell receptor beta chains from one specimen sequenced in a study of OX40 agonist ivuxolimab in advanced cancers. TCRdb's table, derived via immunoSEQ multiplex PCR, lists solely in-frame clones and lacks some. Of under 85,000 clones in the sample, roughly 85% were seen once. The starting material was CD4+ or CD8+ T cells sorted from blood, obtained in a trial of the OX40 agonist ivuxolimab. These receptors came from an adult with an advanced solid tumor such as melanoma, head and neck, liver or kidney cancer.

The J gene is TRBJ2-2, the V gene TRBV7-3, with 14 positions matching TRBD2. Trimming took 5 bases from V and 6 from J; bases not matched to a gene: 8. This CDR3 has 17 amino acids. CDR1 and CDR2 (germline): SGHTA, FQGTGA. This CDR3 is CASSPPGLAGVSGELFF. The CDR3, as DNA: TGTGCCAGCAGCCCGCCGGGACTAGCGGGAGTCTCCGGGGAGCTGTTTTTT.

CDR3 loop: CASSYPGQGDPNYGYTF. In DNA form, the CDR3 reads TGTGCCAGCAGTTACCCGGGACAGGGAGACCCAAACTATGGCTACACCTTC. This rearrangement joins TRBV2 to TRBJ1-2, with 9 positions matching TRBD1. Per germline, CDR1 SNHLY and CDR2 FYNNEI. The CDR3 length is 17 residues. The V gene end was trimmed by 5 bases and the J gene end by 2 bases; junction bases not matched to a gene: 12.

This rearrangement joins TRBV30 to TRBJ2-7; D is unresolved. V lost 1 base and J lost 3, with 4 bases in between. This CDR3 has 11 amino acids. CDR1 is GTSNPN, CDR2 SVGIG, per germline (reference sequence). CDR3 nucleotide sequence: TGTGCCTGGAGTGACAACTACGAGCAGTACTTC. It codes for CAWSDNYEQYF.

V is TRBV5-6 and J is TRBJ2-2; 7 nucleotides agree with TRBD2. CDR1 is SGHDT and CDR2 is YYEEEE in the germline V gene. Germline trimming cut 6 bases from V and 4 bases from J; bases unmatched to any gene: 9. The CDR3 is 15 amino acids. CDR3 residues: CASTRGGGGTGELFF. The CDR3 DNA is TGTGCCAGCACCCGGGGCGGGGGAGGCACCGGGGAGCTGTTTTTT.

This clone was seen a handful of times. This chain joins TRBV28 and TRBJ1-2; D is ambiguous. The ends were cut back, 6 bases at V and 9 bases at J, with 14 bases in the middle. Germline V CDR1 and CDR2: MDHEN, SYDVKM. This CDR3 is built from 12 residues. The CDR3 loop is CASRVDTLRYTF. The CDR3 DNA is TGTGCCAGCAGAGTGGATACTCTACGCTACACCTTC.

This clone was detected once. The V gene is TRBV7-9, the J gene TRBJ1-1; 7 nucleotides match TRBD1. The V gene's germline CDR1 is SEHNR and CDR2 FQNEAQ (reference sequence). V was pared by 2 bases and J by 3 bases, with 6 bases of the junction left unmatched. This CDR3 has 15 residues. The CDR3 region is CASSLSPRGDTEAFF. As DNA, the CDR3 is TGTGCCAGCAGCTTAAGTCCCAGGGGGGACACTGAAGCTTTCTTT.

J is TRBJ2-3 and V is TRBV11-3; possibly TRBD1 for D (6 bases). The CDR3 is 14 amino acids. V was clipped by 5 bases and J by 2 bases, with 11 bases between them. Germline CDR1 is SGHNT and CDR2 is YENEEA. The CDR3 is CASSRGQSTDTQYF. Written as DNA, the CDR3 is TGTGCCAGCAGCCGAGGACAGTCCACAGATACGCAGTATTTT. The whole variable domain, remainder taken from reference TRBV11-3 and TRBJ2-3, is EAGVVQSPRYKIIEKKQPVAFWCNPISGHNTLYWYLQNLGQGPELLIRYENEEAVDDSQLPKDRFSAERLKGVDSTLKIQPAELGDSAVYLCASSRGQSTDTQYFGPGTRLTVL.

The genes are TRBV5-6 and TRBJ2-5; 10 positions agree with TRBD2. The J segment lost 3 bases and the V segment lost 3 bases, leaving 2 bases of the junction unmatched. The CDR3 is made up of 14 amino acids. In germline, CDR1 is SGHDT, CDR2 YYEEEE. CDR3 protein: CASSSLAGEETQYF. The CDR3 coding sequence is TGTGCCAGCAGCTCTCTAGCGGGGGAAGAGACCCAGTACTTC.

The chain joins TRBV14 to TRBJ1-2, with D tentatively TRBD1 (6 bases). Trimming took off 2 bases at V and 8 bases at J, with 9 bases between the two ends. The CDR3 consists of 12 residues. Looked up from germline, CDR1 is SGHDN and CDR2 is FVKESK. For the CDR3, the DNA is TGTGCCAGCAGCCAATTCAGGGGCGGCTACACCTTC. Translation gives CASSQFRGGYTF. Combining the CDR3 with reference TRBV14 and TRBJ1-2 gives the whole variable domain EAGVTQFPSHSVIEKGQTVTLRCDPISGHDNLYWYRRVMGKEIKFLLHFVKESKQDESGMPNNRFLAERTGGTYSTLKVQPAELEDSGVYFCASSQFRGGYTFGSGTRLTVV.

In its sample, this clone is medium-sized. This chain joins TRBV7-9 and TRBJ1-2; 8 nucleotides line up with TRBD1. From germline, CDR1 is SEHNR and CDR2 FQNEAQ (reference sequence). The CDR3 runs 14 residues. With 5 bases clipped from V and 7 bases from J, the junction kept 9 bases outside the gene matches. In DNA form, the CDR3 reads TGTGCCAGCAGCCCATCAGGGGGCCGAGGTGGCTACACCTTC. The encoded protein is CASSPSGGRGGYTF.

This chain connects TRBV5-6 to TRBJ2-7; TRBD1 matches 7 bases. The CDR3 is made up of 14 amino acids. Germline values: CDR1 SGHDT, CDR2 YYEEEE. With V trimmed by 3 bases and J by 2 bases, 5 bases remained unmatched. The CDR3 protein is CASSSGQATYEQYF. As DNA, the CDR3 is TGTGCCAGCAGCTCCGGACAGGCCACCTACGAGCAGTACTTC.

V gene TRBV19 combines with J gene TRBJ2-1; maybe TRBD2 (5 bases). The germline V gene encodes CDR1 LNHDA and CDR2 SQIVND (reference sequence). V gave up 1 base and J gave up 9 bases, with 19 bases separating them. The length of the CDR3 is 16 residues. CDR3: CASSIGNLAGRSEQFF. CDR3 bases: TGTGCCAGTAGTATAGGAAATCTAGCCGGGCGGTCTGAGCAGTTCTTC.

V is TRBV7-3 and J is TRBJ2-3; possible D gene TRBD2, 5 bases. Germline V gene data show CDR1 as SGHTA and CDR2 as FQGTGA. The CDR3 totals 14 residues. Trimming left V 5 bases short and J 2 bases short, with 11 bases between. The CDR3 loop is CASSGGLSTDTQYF. Here the CDR3 DNA reads TGTGCCAGCAGCGGAGGTCTTTCCACAGATACGCAGTATTTT.

This clone was detected only a few times. V is TRBV18 and J is TRBJ2-3; D is unclear. This CDR3 region has 14 residues. Germline CDR1 reads KGHSH; CDR2 reads LQKENI. V gave up 4 bases and J gave up 3 bases, with 11 bases separating them. The CDR3 DNA follows: TGTGCCAGCTCACTAAACCTTGGGACAGATACGCAGTATTTT. This translates into CASSLNLGTDTQYF.

In this sample, this clone turned up a few times. J is TRBJ2-7 and V is TRBV6-5; D is perhaps TRBD1 (6 bases). Germline V CDR1 and CDR2: MNHEY, SVGAGI. V was clipped by 6 bases and J by 1 base, with 13 bases between them. The CDR3 is 14 residues long. This CDR3 is CASSIQGSSYEQYF. DNA of the CDR3: TGTGCCAGCAGCATACAGGGATCGTCCTACGAGCAGTACTTC.

The chain recombines TRBV7-9 with TRBJ1-4; 7 bases map to TRBD1. V shed 5 bases, J shed 0 bases, and the junction held 6 bases outside the gene matches. The CDR3 consists of 16 residues. Germline assignment: CDR1 SEHNR and CDR2 FQNEAQ (reference sequence). CDR3 loop: CASSTGDVATNEKLFF. CDR3 DNA sequence: TGTGCCAGCAGCACAGGGGACGTTGCAACTAATGAAAAACTGTTTTTT.

This clone was recorded once. V is TRBV25-1 and J is TRBJ2-7, with a weak D call TRBD1 (5 bases). The V and J ends lost 8 bases and 3 bases respectively, with 11 bases between them. There are 12 residues in the CDR3. Germline CDR1 reads MGHDK; CDR2 reads SYGVNS. Here the CDR3 reads CASGPQGYEQYF. CDR3 nucleotide sequence: TGTGCCAGCGGCCCCCAGGGCTACGAGCAGTACTTC.

The chain has TRBV7-3 and TRBJ2-6; D gene ambiguous. This CDR3 comprises 16 residues. The V end was cut by 4 bases, the J end by 1 base, with 11 bases between. CDR1 and CDR2 (germline): SGHTA, FQGTGA. CDR3 nucleotide sequence: TGTGCCAGCAGCTCCCAACCTCAATCTGGGGCCAACGTCCTGACTTTC. It codes for CASSSQPQSGANVLTF.